The rows below give T cell receptor beta chains drawn from one sample of a study of T cell repertoires in cytomegalovirus infection. TCRdb re-analysed the reads in MiXCR, keeping a single row per CDR3 protein. The repertoire has about 52,000 distinct CDR3 sequences, about 18% of them found once; the top ten carry around three quarters. What these receptors recognize is not known. The starting material was CD8+ T cells from cultured PBMCs, obtained from culture after CMV antigen stimulation. These receptors all come from a human donor in good health (CMV status not recorded). Some clones in this sample may be carry-over from other donors' samples. Both conserved end residues are part of each CDR3. D genes are given only for firm matches.

D gene	V gene	J gene	CDR3 protein
.	TRBV9	TRBJ2-5	CASSVDRVGETQYF
TRBD1	TRBV6-1	TRBJ1-1	CASSESAGQAQWGTEAFF
TRBD1	TRBV6-2/TRBV6-3	TRBJ2-1	CASSYNRGVASSYNEQFF
.	TRBV11-2	TRBJ1-5	CASSPGENQPQHF
TRBD1	TRBV7-2	TRBJ1-4	CASSWGTGGREKLFF
.	TRBV4-1	TRBJ1-3	CASSQDPRRGNTIYF
.	TRBV20-1	TRBJ1-1	CSARDGGQNTEAFF
.	TRBV6-2/TRBV6-3	TRBJ2-1	CASSPRRDRSRNSNEQFF
.	TRBV6-6	TRBJ1-2	CASTFTGGAVNYGYTF
.	TRBV11-2	TRBJ1-1	CASSLVGRNTEAFF
TRBD1	TRBV4-1	TRBJ1-1	CASSPSGGGSTEAFF
TRBD1	TRBV6-8	TRBJ1-2	CASFTTWTGGNYGYTF
TRBD2	TRBV7-2	TRBJ2-6	CASSPREGRGVLTF
TRBD2	TRBV6-2/TRBV6-3	TRBJ2-2	CASSWTSVSGELFF
.	TRBV2	TRBJ2-1	CASSDWQGIMFF
.	TRBV19	TRBJ1-1	CASSIAGTMNTEAFF
.	TRBV28	TRBJ1-2	CASSFSGLLGGYTF
.	TRBV7-8	TRBJ1-4	CASSLGLGNEKLFF
TRBD2	TRBV27	TRBJ2-3	CASSLSPSGKTDTQYF
.	TRBV28	TRBJ1-3	CASSWGAGNGNTIYF
.	TRBV3-1	TRBJ2-7	CASSQGTAGYEQYF
.	TRBV7-9	TRBJ1-5	CASSFTNHPQHF
.	TRBV27	TRBJ1-4	CASSPLGGQLFF
.	TRBV7-9	TRBJ2-5	CASSLSFPAGQETQYF
TRBD1	TRBV7-8	TRBJ1-2	CASSQGAGQEIYGYTF
TRBD1	TRBV28	TRBJ1-4	CASSQQGAANEKLFF
.	TRBV7-2	TRBJ2-7	CASSLRLQGIYEQYF
.	TRBV7-8	TRBJ1-1	CASSLSGMNTEAFF
TRBD1	TRBV12-3/TRBV12-4	TRBJ1-2	CASTGGAGGYGYTF
.	TRBV7-9	TRBJ2-1	CASSRTLNEQFF
.	TRBV7-2	TRBJ1-5	CASSLDTGRNQPQHF
.	TRBV7-2	TRBJ1-2	CASSLAGESGYTF
.	TRBV30	TRBJ1-2	CAWSGWTADNNYGYTF
.	TRBV7-8	TRBJ1-1	CASRARTPGRAEAFF
.	TRBV6-2/TRBV6-3	TRBJ2-5	CASRPPENTESPGETQYF
.	TRBV3-1	TRBJ1-5	CASSQDVGLNQPQHF
.	TRBV19	TRBJ2-7	CASSIAGISVEQYF
TRBD1	TRBV27	TRBJ1-1	CASSPQGARTEAFF
TRBD1	TRBV20-1	TRBJ2-7	CSARSGTGGHRSYEQYF
TRBD1	TRBV7-8	TRBJ2-2	CASSLEGTGGPNTGELFF
TRBD2	TRBV12-3/TRBV12-4	TRBJ2-3	CASSLAGLAGRYTDTQYF
.	TRBV4-1	TRBJ1-2	CASSQLQGYGYTF